This TCR beta chain was retrieved from a study of T and B cells in COVID-19 patients. Study-level information: COVID-19 patients gave peripheral blood either during active infection or after recovery. Active-infection patients were older, median approximately 68 years, than recovered patients, median approximately 35 years. Critical illness requiring mechanical ventilation or extracorporeal membrane oxygenation affected three fifths of the roughly 20 active-infection patients.

A note on this clonotype: What it binds is unknown.

BIOMED2 TRB-A/B primer pools were used in multiplex TRB PCR. TCRdb re-called the multiplex PCR reads through MiXCR, storing one row per CDR3 protein. The data hold approximately 1,200 distinct CDR3 sequences, with just over 20% observed a single time. From blood, about 240-550 ng of genomic DNA served as TRB template. Study-wide results and caveats: Highly clonal in active COVID-19, TRB repertoires exceeded healthy-donor diversity and richness at recovery.

The sequenced sample was blood. The TCR comes from a human donor with active COVID-19.

The DNA for the CDR3 is TGTGCCAGTAGTGCGGGACTAGCGGGAAGGGATGAGCAGTTCTTC. Amino acids: CASSAGLAGRDEQFF. The V and J genes are TRBV19 and TRBJ2-1; 13 nucleotides match TRBD2. Germline assignment: CDR1 LNHDA and CDR2 SQIVND (reference sequence). Trimming cost V 5 bases and J 8 bases; bases outside gene matches: 6. The CDR3 extends over 15 amino acids.